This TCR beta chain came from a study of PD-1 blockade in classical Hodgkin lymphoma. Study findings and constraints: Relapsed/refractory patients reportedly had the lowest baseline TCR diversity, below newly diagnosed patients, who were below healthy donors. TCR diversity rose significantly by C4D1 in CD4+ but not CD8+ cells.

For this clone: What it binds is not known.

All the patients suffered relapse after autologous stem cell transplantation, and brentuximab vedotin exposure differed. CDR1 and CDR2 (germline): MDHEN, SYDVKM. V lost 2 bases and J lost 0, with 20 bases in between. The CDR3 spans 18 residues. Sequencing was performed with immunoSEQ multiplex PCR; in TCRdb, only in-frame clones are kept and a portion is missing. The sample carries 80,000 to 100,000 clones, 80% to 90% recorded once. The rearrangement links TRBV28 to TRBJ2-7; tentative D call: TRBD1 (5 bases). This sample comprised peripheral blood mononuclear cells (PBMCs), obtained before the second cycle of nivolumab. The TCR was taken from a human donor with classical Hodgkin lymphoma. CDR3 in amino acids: CASSLGSDRFESSYEQYF. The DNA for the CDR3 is TGTGCCAGCAGTTTAGGTTCCGACAGATTCGAAAGCTCCTACGAGCAGTACTTC. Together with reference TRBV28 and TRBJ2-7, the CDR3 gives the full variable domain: DVKVTQSSRYLVKRTGEKVFLECVQDMDHENMFWYRQDPGLGLRLIYFSYDVKMKEKGDIPEGYSVSREKKERFSLILESASTNQTSMYLCASSLGSDRFESSYEQYFGPGTRLTVT.